The rows below give T cell receptor beta chains drawn from one sample of a study of cytomegalovirus exposure and HLA in healthy donors. This table comes from immunoSEQ multiplex PCR, and its TCRdb copy is limited to in-frame clones, with some not included. The repertoire holds 150,000 to 200,000 clones, 80% seen once, with 6.3% in the top ten. Sequencing input: PBMCs. These receptors were taken from a man between 40 and 49 years old in good health and CMV-seropositive. Both conserved end residues are part of each CDR3. Each record gives: D gene, V gene, clone size, J gene, CDR3 protein, CDR3 DNA. D genes are given only for firm matches. Only part of the rows carry a size: once, few, many, or a class if the clone is expanded.

D gene: TRBD1
V gene: TRBV2
clone size: .
J gene: TRBJ2-2
CDR3 protein: CASSIDPDRENTGELFF
CDR3 DNA: TGTGCCAGCAGCATAGACCCGGACAGGGAAAACACCGGGGAGCTGTTTTTT

D gene: .
V gene: TRBV5-8
clone size: .
J gene: TRBJ1-1
CDR3 protein: CASSQYTGRLNTEAFF
CDR3 DNA: TGTGCCAGCAGCCAGTATACAGGTCGTCTAAACACTGAAGCTTTCTTT

D gene: .
V gene: TRBV15
clone size: few
J gene: TRBJ2-3
CDR3 protein: CATSPRTEKPDTQYF
CDR3 DNA: TGTGCCACCAGCCCACGGACAGAGAAACCAGATACGCAGTATTTT

D gene: TRBD1
V gene: TRBV5-1
clone size: .
J gene: TRBJ1-1
CDR3 protein: CASTPSGQGARSTEAFF
CDR3 DNA: TGCGCCAGCACCCCATCGGGACAGGGGGCAAGAAGCACTGAAGCTTTCTTT

D gene: .
V gene: TRBV4-2
clone size: .
J gene: TRBJ1-4
CDR3 protein: CASSQEVQGMGEKLFF
CDR3 DNA: TGTGCCAGCAGCCAGGAAGTACAGGGAATGGGAGAAAAACTGTTTTTT

D gene: .
V gene: TRBV27
clone size: .
J gene: TRBJ2-2
CDR3 protein: CASSFSGTPSNTGELFF
CDR3 DNA: TGTGCCAGCAGTTTCTCAGGGACACCCTCGAACACCGGGGAGCTGTTTTTT

D gene: .
V gene: TRBV5-4
clone size: .
J gene: TRBJ2-7
CDR3 protein: CASSLSRVPYEQYF
CDR3 DNA: TGTGCCAGCAGTCTCTCCAGGGTTCCCTACGAGCAGTACTTC

D gene: TRBD2
V gene: TRBV7-9
clone size: few
J gene: TRBJ2-7
CDR3 protein: CASSPGLLNYEQYF
CDR3 DNA: TGTGCCAGCAGCCCGGGACTACTAAACTACGAGCAGTACTTC

D gene: .
V gene: TRBV5-8
clone size: .
J gene: TRBJ1-5
CDR3 protein: CASRQGLSQPQHF
CDR3 DNA: TGTGCCAGCAGACAGGGATTGAGTCAGCCCCAGCATTTT

D gene: .
V gene: TRBV4-3
clone size: few
J gene: TRBJ1-2
CDR3 protein: CASSQEGAGDGYTF
CDR3 DNA: TGCGCCAGCAGCCAAGAGGGGGCCGGTGATGGCTACACCTTC

D gene: .
V gene: TRBV28
clone size: .
J gene: TRBJ1-4
CDR3 protein: CASSFRPGVTEKLFF
CDR3 DNA: TGTGCCAGCAGTTTTCGGCCAGGGGTTACTGAAAAACTGTTTTTT

D gene: .
V gene: TRBV19
clone size: .
J gene: TRBJ2-3
CDR3 protein: CASTTRTFVGAQYF
CDR3 DNA: TGTGCCAGTACGACGAGGACTTTCGTCGGGGCGCAGTATTTT

D gene: .
V gene: TRBV19
clone size: .
J gene: TRBJ1-1
CDR3 protein: CASRREGEAFF
CDR3 DNA: TGTGCCAGTCGGCGCGAGGGTGAAGCTTTCTTT

D gene: .
V gene: TRBV6-6
clone size: .
J gene: TRBJ1-5
CDR3 protein: CASSQRVDNQPQHF
CDR3 DNA: TGTGCCAGCAGTCAGCGGGTGGACAATCAGCCCCAGCATTTT

D gene: TRBD2
V gene: TRBV6-4
clone size: .
J gene: TRBJ2-1
CDR3 protein: CASSDHTGLADLNEQFF
CDR3 DNA: TGTGCCAGCAGTGACCACACGGGACTAGCGGATCTCAATGAGCAGTTCTTC

D gene: .
V gene: TRBV18
clone size: once
J gene: TRBJ2-3
CDR3 protein: CASSPGSGADTQYF
CDR3 DNA: TGTGCCAGCTCACCGGGATCAGGGGCAGATACGCAGTATTTT

D gene: TRBD1
V gene: TRBV19
clone size: .
J gene: TRBJ2-1
CDR3 protein: CASSRQGVEDEQFF
CDR3 DNA: TGTGCCAGTAGCCGACAGGGGGTCGAGGATGAGCAGTTCTTC

D gene: TRBD2
V gene: TRBV5-6
clone size: .
J gene: TRBJ2-7
CDR3 protein: CASSLVGGTSYEQYF
CDR3 DNA: TGTGCCAGCAGCTTGGTGGGAGGGACGTCCTACGAGCAGTACTTC

D gene: .
V gene: TRBV7-9
clone size: .
J gene: TRBJ2-7
CDR3 protein: CSSSLAVREQYF
CDR3 DNA: TGTTCCAGCAGCTTAGCGGTCCGGGAGCAGTACTTC

D gene: .
V gene: TRBV9
clone size: .
J gene: TRBJ1-3
CDR3 protein: CASSVDRAGNTIYF
CDR3 DNA: TGTGCCAGCAGCGTAGACAGGGCTGGAAACACCATATATTTT

D gene: .
V gene: TRBV27
clone size: few
J gene: TRBJ2-7
CDR3 protein: CASSLERTVLREQYF
CDR3 DNA: TGTGCCAGCAGCCTCGAGAGGACAGTTCTACGCGAGCAGTACTTC

D gene: TRBD2
V gene: TRBV5-6
clone size: .
J gene: TRBJ2-3
CDR3 protein: CASSPGLAGADTQYF
CDR3 DNA: TGTGCCAGCAGCCCGGGACTAGCGGGGGCAGATACGCAGTATTTT

D gene: .
V gene: TRBV9
clone size: .
J gene: TRBJ2-2
CDR3 protein: CASSPPGERATGELFF
CDR3 DNA: TGTGCCAGCAGCCCCCCGGGAGAGAGGGCCACCGGGGAGCTGTTTTTT

D gene: TRBD1
V gene: TRBV7-9
clone size: .
J gene: TRBJ2-3
CDR3 protein: CASSQQTGVGTDTQYF
CDR3 DNA: TGTGCCAGCAGCCAACAGACAGGGGTTGGCACAGATACGCAGTATTTT

D gene: .
V gene: TRBV11-1
clone size: once
J gene: TRBJ2-3
CDR3 protein: CASSLEGGQDTQYF
CDR3 DNA: TGTGCCAGCAGCTTAGAGGGGGGGCAAGATACGCAGTATTTT

D gene: .
V gene: TRBV27
clone size: .
J gene: TRBJ2-7
CDR3 protein: CASSFGREQYF
CDR3 DNA: TGTGCCAGCAGTTTTGGGCGCGAGCAGTACTTC

D gene: .
V gene: TRBV4-3
clone size: .
J gene: TRBJ1-3
CDR3 protein: CASSQGNRVGNTIYF
CDR3 DNA: TGCGCCAGCAGCCAAGGAAACAGGGTTGGAAACACCATATATTTT

D gene: .
V gene: TRBV29-1
clone size: .
J gene: TRBJ1-1
CDR3 protein: CSVASRLKGDTEAFF
CDR3 DNA: TGCAGCGTTGCGAGTCGGCTCAAGGGGGACACTGAAGCTTTCTTT

D gene: .
V gene: TRBV29-1
clone size: .
J gene: TRBJ1-1
CDR3 protein: CSVVRGADNTEAFF
CDR3 DNA: TGCAGCGTTGTTCGGGGGGCCGATAACACTGAAGCTTTCTTT

D gene: .
V gene: TRBV19
clone size: .
J gene: TRBJ1-5
CDR3 protein: CASALLGGGGRNQPQHF
CDR3 DNA: TGTGCCAGCGCCTTACTTGGGGGTGGAGGGCGCAATCAGCCCCAGCATTTT

D gene: TRBD1
V gene: TRBV7-3
clone size: .
J gene: TRBJ1-1
CDR3 protein: CASSLTGVGTEAFF
CDR3 DNA: TGTGCCAGCAGCTTGACAGGGGTCGGCACTGAAGCTTTCTTT

D gene: TRBD2
V gene: TRBV5-1
clone size: .
J gene: TRBJ2-5
CDR3 protein: CASSFPAGGQETQYF
CDR3 DNA: TGCGCCAGCAGCTTTCCGGCGGGGGGACAAGAGACCCAGTACTTC

D gene: TRBD2
V gene: TRBV9
clone size: once
J gene: TRBJ2-2
CDR3 protein: CASSVAPGGVYTGELFF
CDR3 DNA: TGTGCCAGCAGCGTAGCTCCGGGGGGGGTGTACACCGGGGAGCTGTTTTTT

D gene: .
V gene: TRBV15
clone size: .
J gene: TRBJ2-7
CDR3 protein: CATSRGGTGGVGEQYF
CDR3 DNA: TGTGCCACCAGCAGGGGAGGGACAGGAGGTGTCGGCGAGCAGTACTTC

D gene: .
V gene: TRBV30
clone size: .
J gene: TRBJ1-3
CDR3 protein: CAWIQRTIYF
CDR3 DNA: TGTGCCTGGATCCAGCGCACCATATATTTT

D gene: TRBD1
V gene: TRBV6-5
clone size: .
J gene: TRBJ2-7
CDR3 protein: CASAGGGYEQYF
CDR3 DNA: TGTGCCAGCGCAGGGGGCGGGTACGAGCAGTACTTC

D gene: .
V gene: TRBV28
clone size: .
J gene: TRBJ2-7
CDR3 protein: CASSLPTIRVKQYF
CDR3 DNA: TGTGCCAGCAGTTTGCCTACCATCAGGGTGAAGCAGTACTTC

D gene: TRBD2
V gene: TRBV6-5
clone size: .
J gene: TRBJ2-7
CDR3 protein: CASSAGGGIAGEQYF
CDR3 DNA: TGTGCCAGCAGTGCCGGGGGAGGGATCGCGGGGGAGCAGTACTTC

D gene: .
V gene: TRBV25-1
clone size: .
J gene: TRBJ2-7
CDR3 protein: CASSARAQWFEQYF
CDR3 DNA: TGTGCCAGCAGTGCCAGGGCCCAATGGTTCGAGCAGTACTTC

D gene: .
V gene: TRBV11-2
clone size: .
J gene: TRBJ1-2
CDR3 protein: CASSLGTGSGYTF
CDR3 DNA: TGTGCCAGCAGCTTAGGAACGGGGTCTGGCTACACCTTC

D gene: .
V gene: TRBV2
clone size: few
J gene: TRBJ2-7
CDR3 protein: CASSGASYEQYF
CDR3 DNA: TGTGCCAGCAGTGGGGCCTCCTACGAGCAGTACTTC

D gene: .
V gene: TRBV29-1
clone size: .
J gene: TRBJ2-4
CDR3 protein: CSAGQKNIQYF
CDR3 DNA: TGCAGCGCTGGCCAGAAAAACATTCAGTACTTC

D gene: .
V gene: TRBV19
clone size: .
J gene: TRBJ1-3
CDR3 protein: CASSIQGPGNTIYF
CDR3 DNA: TGTGCCAGTAGTATACAGGGCCCTGGAAACACCATATATTTT

D gene: .
V gene: TRBV19
clone size: few
J gene: TRBJ2-2
CDR3 protein: CASSIIGAAGELFF
CDR3 DNA: TGTGCCAGTAGTATAATTGGGGCCGCCGGGGAGCTGTTTTTT

D gene: TRBD1
V gene: TRBV19
clone size: few
J gene: TRBJ1-1
CDR3 protein: CASSPRDRGLNTEAFF
CDR3 DNA: TGTGCCAGTAGTCCCCGGGACAGGGGGCTTAACACTGAAGCTTTCTTT

D gene: .
V gene: TRBV7-9
clone size: once
J gene: TRBJ2-5
CDR3 protein: CASSLYAGSFQETQYF
CDR3 DNA: TGTGCCAGCAGCTTGTACGCGGGGAGCTTCCAAGAGACCCAGTACTTC

D gene: .
V gene: TRBV30
clone size: few
J gene: TRBJ2-5
CDR3 protein: CAWSVVSSQYF
CDR3 DNA: TGTGCCTGGAGTGTGGTGAGCTCCCAGTACTTC

D gene: .
V gene: TRBV6-4
clone size: .
J gene: TRBJ2-1
CDR3 protein: CASSSTLNNEQFF
CDR3 DNA: TGTGCCAGCAGTAGCACGCTAAACAATGAGCAGTTCTTC

D gene: .
V gene: TRBV9
clone size: few
J gene: TRBJ2-3
CDR3 protein: CASSAAAGRGEDTQYF
CDR3 DNA: TGTGCCAGCAGTGCAGCGGCGGGCCGGGGTGAAGATACGCAGTATTTT

D gene: .
V gene: TRBV28
clone size: .
J gene: TRBJ2-3
CDR3 protein: CASSPQGTDTQYF
CDR3 DNA: TGTGCCAGCAGTCCGCAGGGCACAGATACGCAGTATTTT

D gene: TRBD1
V gene: TRBV18
clone size: .
J gene: TRBJ1-5
CDR3 protein: CASSPDRGYQPQHF
CDR3 DNA: TGTGCCAGCTCACCGGACAGGGGATATCAGCCCCAGCATTTT

D gene: TRBD1
V gene: TRBV30
clone size: .
J gene: TRBJ1-6
CDR3 protein: CAWSLDRGIGRGSPLHF
CDR3 DNA: TGTGCCTGGAGCTTGGACAGGGGGATTGGGAGGGGTTCACCCCTCCACTTT

D gene: .
V gene: TRBV19
clone size: few
J gene: TRBJ1-3
CDR3 protein: CASSTTQGSSGNTIYF
CDR3 DNA: TGTGCCAGTAGCACCACACAGGGATCCTCTGGAAACACCATATATTTT